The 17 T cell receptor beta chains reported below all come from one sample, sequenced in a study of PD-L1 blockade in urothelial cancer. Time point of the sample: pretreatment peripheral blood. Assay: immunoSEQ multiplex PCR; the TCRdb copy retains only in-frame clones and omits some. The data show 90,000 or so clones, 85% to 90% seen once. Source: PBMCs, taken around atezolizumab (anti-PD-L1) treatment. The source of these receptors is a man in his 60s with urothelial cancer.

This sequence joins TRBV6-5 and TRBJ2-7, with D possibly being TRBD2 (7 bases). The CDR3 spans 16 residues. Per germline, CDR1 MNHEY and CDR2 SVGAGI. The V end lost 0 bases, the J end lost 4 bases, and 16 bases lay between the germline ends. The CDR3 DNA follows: TGTGCCAGCAGTTACTCGACCGGGGGGCACGGTTACGAGCAGTACTTC. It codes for CASSYSTGGHGYEQYF.

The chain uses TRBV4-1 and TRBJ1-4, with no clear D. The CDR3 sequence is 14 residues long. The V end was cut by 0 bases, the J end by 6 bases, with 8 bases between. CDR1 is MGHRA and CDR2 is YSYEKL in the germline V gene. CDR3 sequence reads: CASSQDLLYEKLFF. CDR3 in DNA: TGCGCCAGCAGCCAAGATCTTCTGTATGAAAAACTGTTTTTT.

As DNA, the CDR3 is TGTGCCAGCAGCCCCGACCCGGGGGGGCCCGTGGACACCGGGGAGCTGTTTTTT. It encodes CASSPDPGGPVDTGELFF. The rearrangement joins TRBV9 to TRBJ2-2; 8 bases are a match to TRBD2. V lost 4 bases and J lost 3; bases outside the gene matches: 14. Germline loops: CDR1 SGDLS, CDR2 YYNGEE. The CDR3 covers 18 residues.

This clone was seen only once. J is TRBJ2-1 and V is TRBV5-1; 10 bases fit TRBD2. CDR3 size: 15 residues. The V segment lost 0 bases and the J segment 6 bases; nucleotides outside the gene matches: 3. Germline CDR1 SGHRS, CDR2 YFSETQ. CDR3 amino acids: CASSLEGLALNEQFF. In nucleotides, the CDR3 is TGCGCCAGCAGCTTGGAGGGACTAGCGCTCAATGAGCAGTTCTTC.

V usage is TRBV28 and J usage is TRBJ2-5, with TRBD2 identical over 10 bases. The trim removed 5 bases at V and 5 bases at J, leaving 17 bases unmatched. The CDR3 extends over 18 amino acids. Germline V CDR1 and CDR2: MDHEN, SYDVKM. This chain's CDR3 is CASSPMKHSGRAGETQYF. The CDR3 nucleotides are TGTGCCAGCAGTCCCATGAAGCACAGCGGGAGGGCCGGGGAGACCCAGTACTTC.

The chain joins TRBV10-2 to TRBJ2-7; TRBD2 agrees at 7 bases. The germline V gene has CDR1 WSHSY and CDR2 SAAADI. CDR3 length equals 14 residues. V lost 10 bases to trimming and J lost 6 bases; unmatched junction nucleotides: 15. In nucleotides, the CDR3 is TGCGCCACCGTCGGCGGGGGAAAGGGTATCGAGCAGTACTTC. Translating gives CATVGGGKGIEQYF.

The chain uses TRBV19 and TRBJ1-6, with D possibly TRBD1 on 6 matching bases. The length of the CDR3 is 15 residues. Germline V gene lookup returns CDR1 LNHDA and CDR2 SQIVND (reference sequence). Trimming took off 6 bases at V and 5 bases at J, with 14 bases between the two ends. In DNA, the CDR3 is TGTGCCAGTAGGCTTCGACAGGCGGATAATTCACCCCTCCACTTT. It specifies CASRLRQADNSPLHF.

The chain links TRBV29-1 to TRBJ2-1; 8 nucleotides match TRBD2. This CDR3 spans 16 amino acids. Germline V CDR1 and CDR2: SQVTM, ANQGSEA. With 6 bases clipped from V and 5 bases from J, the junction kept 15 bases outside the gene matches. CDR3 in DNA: TGCAGCGTGACAAAACCGACTAGCGTTCGAAACAATGAGCAGTTCTTC. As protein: CSVTKPTSVRNNEQFF.

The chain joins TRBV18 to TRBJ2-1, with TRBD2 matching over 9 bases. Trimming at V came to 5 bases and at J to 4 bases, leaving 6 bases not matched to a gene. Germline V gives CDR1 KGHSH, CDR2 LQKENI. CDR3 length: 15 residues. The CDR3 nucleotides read TGTGCCAGCTCAAGCAGACTAGCGGTATACAATGAGCAGTTCTTC. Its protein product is CASSSRLAVYNEQFF.

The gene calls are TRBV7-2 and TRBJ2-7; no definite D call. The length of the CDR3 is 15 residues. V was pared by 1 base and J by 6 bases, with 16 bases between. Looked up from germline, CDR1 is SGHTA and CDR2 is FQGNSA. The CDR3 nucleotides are TGTGCCAGCAGCTTAGTGCCCCGACGGGTTCGCGAGCAGTACTTC. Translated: CASSLVPRRVREQYF.

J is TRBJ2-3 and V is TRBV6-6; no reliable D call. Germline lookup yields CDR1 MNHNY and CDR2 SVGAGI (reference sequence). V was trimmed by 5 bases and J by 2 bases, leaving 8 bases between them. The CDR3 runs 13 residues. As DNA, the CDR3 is TGTGCCAGCAGTCTGAAACACACAGATACGCAGTATTTT. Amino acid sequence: CASSLKHTDTQYF.

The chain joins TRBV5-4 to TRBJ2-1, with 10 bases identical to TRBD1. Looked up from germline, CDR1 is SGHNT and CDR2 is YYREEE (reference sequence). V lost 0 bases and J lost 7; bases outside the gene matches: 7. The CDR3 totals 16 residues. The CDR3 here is CASSLDGTGVGNEQFF. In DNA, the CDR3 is TGTGCCAGCAGCTTGGATGGGACAGGGGTTGGGAATGAGCAGTTCTTC.

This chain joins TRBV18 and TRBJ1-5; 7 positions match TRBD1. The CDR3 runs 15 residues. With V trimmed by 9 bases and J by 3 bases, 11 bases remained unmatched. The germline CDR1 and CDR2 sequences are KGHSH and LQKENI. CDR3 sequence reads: CASSASGQNNQPQHF. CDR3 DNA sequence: TGTGCCAGTTCCGCATCGGGACAGAACAATCAGCCCCAGCATTTT.

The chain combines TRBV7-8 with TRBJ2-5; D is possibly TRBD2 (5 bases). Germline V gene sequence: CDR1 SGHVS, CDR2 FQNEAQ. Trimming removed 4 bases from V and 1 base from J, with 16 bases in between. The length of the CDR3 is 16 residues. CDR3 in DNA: TGTGCCAGCAGCTCTCTAGGTCCGGGGAGCCAAGAGACCCAGTACTTC. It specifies CASSSLGPGSQETQYF.

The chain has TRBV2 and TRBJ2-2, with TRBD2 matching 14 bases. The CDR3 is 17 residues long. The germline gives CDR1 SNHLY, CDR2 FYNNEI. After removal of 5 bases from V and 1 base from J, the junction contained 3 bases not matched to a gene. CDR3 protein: CASSRTSGGKNTGELFF. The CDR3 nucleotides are TGTGCCAGCAGTCGGACTAGCGGGGGGAAGAACACCGGGGAGCTGTTTTTT. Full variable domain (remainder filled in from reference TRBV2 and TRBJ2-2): EPEVTQTPSHQVTQMGQEVILRCVPISNHLYFYWYRQILGQKVEFLVSFYNNEISEKSEIFDDQFSVERPDGSNFTLKIRSTKLEDSAMYFCASSRTSGGKNTGELFFGEGSRLTVL.

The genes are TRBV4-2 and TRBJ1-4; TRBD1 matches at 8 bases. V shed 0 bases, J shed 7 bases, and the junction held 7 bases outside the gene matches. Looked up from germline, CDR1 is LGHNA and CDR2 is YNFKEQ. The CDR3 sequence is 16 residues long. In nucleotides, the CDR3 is TGTGCCAGCAGCCAAGATAGGGGGACAGGAGGTGAAAAACTGTTTTTT. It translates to CASSQDRGTGGEKLFF.

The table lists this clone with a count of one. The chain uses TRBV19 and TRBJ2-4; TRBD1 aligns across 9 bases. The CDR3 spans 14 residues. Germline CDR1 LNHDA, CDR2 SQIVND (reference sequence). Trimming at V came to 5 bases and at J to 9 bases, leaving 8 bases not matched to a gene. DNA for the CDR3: TGTGCCAGTAGTCGGGAGACAGGGGGTGGCATTCAGTACTTC. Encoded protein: CASSRETGGGIQYF.